This TCR beta chain emerged from a study of blood T cell repertoires in COVID-19. TCRdb's copy holds only in-frame clones and misses some; the assay was immunoSEQ multiplex PCR. The sample has 150,000 to 200,000 clones; approximately 88% are singletons. CDR1 is SGHTS, CDR2 YDEGEE, per germline. The CDR3 contains 13 residues. Trimming removed 2 bases at V and 7 bases at J, with 7 bases between. The V call is TRBV5-8, the J call TRBJ1-6; possibly TRBD1 for D (5 bases). The origin of this receptor is a woman younger than 30 who had recovered from COVID-19. Material for sequencing was PBMCs or T cells enriched from blood (not recorded which). The DNA of the CDR3 is TGTGCCAGCAGCTTAGACAGAAATTCACCCCTCCACTTT. This gives the protein CASSLDRNSPLHF.